These T cell receptor beta chains were read from a single sample in a study of early T cells in non-severe SARS-CoV-2 infection. MiXCR was run by TCRdb on the 5' RACE reads, yielding one entry per CDR3 protein. The sample holds 50,000 to 80,000 distinct CDR3 sequences; 7% to 9.5% are singletons and the top ten take about an eighth. The sample consisted of whole blood, taken at baseline. These receptors were taken from an adult who was a healthcare worker with PCR-confirmed SARS-CoV-2 infection or an uninfected control (not recorded which). Both conserved end residues are part of each CDR3. A D gene is named only where the DNA matches it firmly. Size tells how often a clone was seen (once, few, many) or the class of an expanded clone, and some rows leave it out.

CDR3 protein: CASSPGSQETQYF
CDR3 DNA: TGTGCCAGCAGCCCCGGGTCACAAGAGACCCAGTACTTC
J gene: TRBJ2-5
V gene: TRBV5-6
D gene: -
clone size: -

CDR3 protein: CASRRELNEKLFF
CDR3 DNA: TGCGCCAGCAGACGGGAACTTAATGAGAAACTGTTTTTT
J gene: TRBJ1-4
V gene: TRBV5-1
D gene: -
clone size: many

CDR3 protein: CASSYQQRTGKAGANVLTF
CDR3 DNA: TGTGCCAGCAGTTACCAACAGAGGACAGGAAAGGCTGGGGCCAACGTCCTGACTTTC
J gene: TRBJ2-6
V gene: TRBV6-6
D gene: TRBD1
clone size: -

CDR3 protein: CAISDTDSGYGYTF
CDR3 DNA: TGTGCCATCAGTGACACCGACTCGGGCTATGGCTACACCTTC
J gene: TRBJ1-2
V gene: TRBV10-3
D gene: -
clone size: few

CDR3 protein: CASSPGLSTDTQYF
CDR3 DNA: TGTGCCAGCAGCCCGGGACTTAGCACAGATACGCAGTATTTT
J gene: TRBJ2-3
V gene: TRBV7-2
D gene: -
clone size: many

CDR3 protein: CGPLAGASNNEQFF
CDR3 DNA: TGCGGTCCCTTAGCGGGAGCCTCAAACAATGAGCAGTTCTTC
J gene: TRBJ2-1
V gene: TRBV20-1
D gene: TRBD2
clone size: many

CDR3 protein: CASSREGLNTEAFF
CDR3 DNA: TGTGCCAGCAGCCGGGAGGGCCTGAACACTGAAGCTTTCTTT
J gene: TRBJ1-1
V gene: TRBV7-2
D gene: -
clone size: few

CDR3 protein: CASSNRWGNQPQHF
CDR3 DNA: TGTGCCAGCAGCAACAGATGGGGCAATCAGCCCCAGCATTTT
J gene: TRBJ1-5
V gene: TRBV2
D gene: -
clone size: many

CDR3 protein: CASSPTGSLANVLTF
CDR3 DNA: TGTGCCAGCAGTCCGACGGGTAGCTTGGCCAACGTCCTGACTTTC
J gene: TRBJ2-6
V gene: TRBV12-3/TRBV12-4
D gene: -
clone size: many

CDR3 protein: CASSYIRADSNQPQHF
CDR3 DNA: TGTGCCAGCAGTTACATTCGGGCCGATAGCAATCAGCCCCAGCATTTT
J gene: TRBJ1-5
V gene: TRBV6-2/TRBV6-3
D gene: -
clone size: few

CDR3 protein: CATSDHRLAATSTDTQYF
CDR3 DNA: TGTGCCACCAGTGACCATAGACTAGCGGCCACCTCCACAGATACGCAGTATTTT
J gene: TRBJ2-3
V gene: TRBV24-1
D gene: TRBD2
clone size: many

CDR3 protein: CASSQVSANYGYTF
CDR3 DNA: TGTGCCAGCAGCCAAGTTTCCGCGAACTATGGCTACACCTTC
J gene: TRBJ1-2
V gene: TRBV3-1
D gene: -
clone size: many

CDR3 protein: CSVTDSYNQPQHF
CDR3 DNA: TGCAGCGTGACCGACAGTTATAATCAGCCCCAGCATTTT
J gene: TRBJ1-5
V gene: TRBV29-1
D gene: -
clone size: many

CDR3 protein: CASSPKGAGFWGEQYF
CDR3 DNA: TGTGCCAGCTCACCTAAGGGTGCCGGGTTTTGGGGCGAGCAGTACTTC
J gene: TRBJ2-7
V gene: TRBV18
D gene: -
clone size: many

CDR3 protein: CSAVRDSTDTQYF
CDR3 DNA: TGCAGCGCTGTCCGGGACAGCACAGATACGCAGTATTTT
J gene: TRBJ2-3
V gene: TRBV29-1
D gene: -
clone size: many

CDR3 protein: CASSARTSGGIYNEQFF
CDR3 DNA: TGTGCCAGTAGTGCCCGGACTAGCGGAGGGATTTACAATGAGCAGTTCTTC
J gene: TRBJ2-1
V gene: TRBV19
D gene: TRBD2
clone size: many

CDR3 protein: CASSQDSQGYNSPLHF
CDR3 DNA: TGCGCCAGCAGCCAAGATAGCCAGGGCTATAATTCACCCCTCCACTTT
J gene: TRBJ1-6
V gene: TRBV4-3
D gene: -
clone size: few

CDR3 protein: CASSPLWVNQVGYNEQFF
CDR3 DNA: TGTGCCAGCAGCCCGTTATGGGTCAATCAGGTGGGATACAATGAGCAGTTCTTC
J gene: TRBJ2-1
V gene: TRBV7-8
D gene: -
clone size: many

CDR3 protein: CASSLGLVISPLHF
CDR3 DNA: TGTGCCAGCAGCTTAGGCTTGGTTATATCACCCCTCCACTTT
J gene: TRBJ1-6
V gene: TRBV7-2
D gene: -
clone size: few